Listed below are T cell receptor beta chains from one sample, sequenced in a study of Ad26.COV2.S vaccination and SARS-CoV-2 variants. TCRdb keeps only in-frame clones here, not all; method: immunoSEQ multiplex PCR. Of roughly 700,000 clones listed, roughly 90% are singletons. Sequencing used peripheral blood, obtained in a trial of Ad26.COV2.S vaccine versus placebo. The receptors come from a person aged 18-65 years who received the Ad26.COV2.S COVID-19 vaccine or a placebo. Each CDR3 is given with its conserved first and last residue. A D gene is named only where the DNA matches it firmly. The size entry is marked missing in some rows and otherwise reads once, few, many or a size class.

v_call	j_call	d_call	clone_size	cdr3_nt	cdr3_aa
TRBV6-5	TRBJ1-2	.	.	TGTGCCAGCAGTTACTCGATGGGGTTCGGCTATGGCTACACCTTC	CASSYSMGFGYGYTF
TRBV7-8	TRBJ1-5	.	few	TGTGCCAGCAGCTTACGGGACAACCAGCCCCAGCATTTT	CASSLRDNQPQHF
TRBV7-9	TRBJ1-3	TRBD1	few	TGTGCCAGCAGCCCCTACAGGGGCGAAAGCTCTGGAAACACCATATATTTT	CASSPYRGESSGNTIYF
TRBV5-1	TRBJ1-6	.	.	TGCGCCAGCAGCTTGATGGGACATAGCTCCTATAATTCACCCCTCCACTTT	CASSLMGHSSYNSPLHF
TRBV6-6	TRBJ1-5	TRBD1	.	TGTGCCAGCAGACCTCAGGGGGCTGGCAATCAGCCCCAGCATTTT	CASRPQGAGNQPQHF
TRBV6-5	TRBJ2-2	.	.	TGTGCCAGCAGCAGGTGGGGCGGGGAGCTGTTTTTT	CASSRWGGELFF
TRBV19	TRBJ1-2	.	.	TGTGCCAGTAGTATAACCAGGGGTGACTATGGCTACACCTTC	CASSITRGDYGYTF
TRBV6-5	TRBJ2-7	TRBD2	.	TGTGCCAGCCGGACCACTAGCGGGGGTTCCTACGAGCAGTACTTC	CASRTTSGGSYEQYF
TRBV3-1/TRBV3-2	TRBJ2-1	TRBD2	.	TGTGCCAGCAGCCAAAGGACTAGCGGGCCTGAGCAGTTCTTC	CASSQRTSGPEQFF
TRBV7-3	TRBJ2-3	.	.	TGTGCCAGCAGCTTAATAGGGCGAGATACGCAGTATTTT	CASSLIGRDTQYF
TRBV29-1	TRBJ2-3	TRBD1	.	TGCAGCGCCGGGACAGAGAAATCTAGCACAGATACGCAGTATTTT	CSAGTEKSSTDTQYF
TRBV12-3/TRBV12-4	TRBJ1-5	.	.	TGTGCCAGCAGTTTAGCGGGCGCAGCCCAGCATTTT	CASSLAGAAQHF
TRBV10-2	TRBJ2-6	.	.	TGCGCCAGCAGTGGGGGAGGGGGCCTCTCTGGGGCCAACGTCCTGACTTTC	CASSGGGGLSGANVLTF
TRBV24-1	TRBJ2-1	.	once	TGTGCCACCAGTGAACCCGGTCGGAATGAGCAGTTCTTC	CATSEPGRNEQFF
TRBV6-2/TRBV6-3	TRBJ2-1	.	.	TGTGCCAGCAGTTACGGTGGCATCGGGAGAAATGAGCAGTTCTTC	CASSYGGIGRNEQFF
TRBV3-1/TRBV3-2	TRBJ1-1	.	few	TGTGCCAGCAGCCAAGATCCCGGGTGGGTGAACACTGAAGCTTTCTTT	CASSQDPGWVNTEAFF
TRBV19	TRBJ1-5	.	.	TGTGCCACCCGTGTCCGGGGAACCAATCAGCCCCAGCATTTT	CATRVRGTNQPQHF
TRBV15	TRBJ1-5	.	.	TGTGCCACCAGCAGAGATATGACCGGATCCAATCAGCCCCAGCATTTT	CATSRDMTGSNQPQHF
TRBV7-6	TRBJ1-1	.	.	TGTGCCAGCAGCTTGGGGCATATGAACACTGAAGCTTTCTTT	CASSLGHMNTEAFF
TRBV5-1	TRBJ1-6	.	few	TGCGCCAGCAGCTTGAATTCTGGCTCCTATAATTCACCCCTCCACTTT	CASSLNSGSYNSPLHF
TRBV5-5	TRBJ2-4	.	.	TGTGCCAGCAGCTTGGTTCAAGCCAAAAACATTCAGTACTTC	CASSLVQAKNIQYF
TRBV9	TRBJ2-3	.	.	TGTGCCAGCAGCGCCGGACAGACAGATACGCAGTATTTT	CASSAGQTDTQYF
TRBV2	TRBJ1-2	.	.	TGTGCCAGCAGTTCCCAGGGGTGGCCCGGCTCCTTC	CASSSQGWPGSF
TRBV6-2/TRBV6-3	TRBJ2-1	.	.	TGTGCCAGCAGTTACAGGGCGGGTGCTTCCTACAATGAGCAGTTCTTC	CASSYRAGASYNEQFF
TRBV27	TRBJ1-6	.	once	TGTGCCAGCAATCCCCTCGGACAGAGAAATAATTCACCCCTCCACTTT	CASNPLGQRNNSPLHF
TRBV27	TRBJ1-5	TRBD1	.	TGTGCCAGCAGTGACAGGGGAAATCAGCCCCAGCATTTT	CASSDRGNQPQHF
TRBV7-9	TRBJ2-7	.	.	TGTGCCAGCAGCTCCTCCCTGACACCCTCCTACGAGCAGTACTTC	CASSSSLTPSYEQYF
TRBV27	TRBJ2-7	TRBD2	.	TGTGCCAGCAGTTTCGGGGGGGGAAAGCAGTACTTC	CASSFGGGKQYF
TRBV5-1	TRBJ1-5	TRBD1	.	TGCGCCAGCAGCTGGACAGGGGGCAGGCAGCCCCAGCATTTT	CASSWTGGRQPQHF
TRBV6-2/TRBV6-3	TRBJ2-1	.	once	TGTGCCAGCAGTTACTGGGGACGCCGGGGGTCCGACTACAATGAGCAGTTCTTC	CASSYWGRRGSDYNEQFF
TRBV5-8	TRBJ1-2	.	.	TGTGCCAGCAGCGTCGGGACTCCTGTTCCCGACTATGGCTACACCTTC	CASSVGTPVPDYGYTF
TRBV19	TRBJ2-7	TRBD1	.	TGTGCCTGCCAGGACAGGGACACCTACGAGCAGTACTTC	CACQDRDTYEQYF
TRBV5-4	TRBJ2-5	.	.	TGTGCCAGCAGCTCTGGGAGTTGGGTGCAGGTGGATGAGACCCAGTACTTC	CASSSGSWVQVDETQYF
TRBV5-4	TRBJ2-5	.	.	TGTGCCAGCAGCCTGGATGGGGCCCAAGAGACCCAGTACTTC	CASSLDGAQETQYF
TRBV7-9	TRBJ2-7	.	.	TGTGCCAGCAGCGCGCTCGGAGGGGGCACCCCCGACTACGAGCAGTACTTC	CASSALGGGTPDYEQYF
TRBV7-2	TRBJ2-1	TRBD2	.	TGTGCCAGCAGCTTCGAGACTAGCGGGGGCAATGAGCAGTTCTTC	CASSFETSGGNEQFF
TRBV9	TRBJ2-1	.	.	TGTGCCAGCAGCGCACCAGGGGAAGCACACAATGAGCAGTTCTTC	CASSAPGEAHNEQFF
TRBV5-8	TRBJ1-1	.	.	TGTGCCAGCAGCTTCCGACAGTTCCTCATGGCCGCTTTCTTT	CASSFRQFLMAAFF
TRBV2	TRBJ1-5	.	.	TGTGCCAGCAGTGAACAGGACGGAGTCAATCAGCCCCAGCATTTT	CASSEQDGVNQPQHF
TRBV6-2/TRBV6-3	TRBJ1-1	.	.	TGTGCCAGCAGTTACGGGGGGACTGAAGCTTTCTTT	CASSYGGTEAFF
TRBV6-2/TRBV6-3	TRBJ1-2	.	once	TGTGCCAGCAGTTACTGGGACCTAGGAGGCTACACCTTC	CASSYWDLGGYTF
TRBV29-1	TRBJ2-2	.	.	TGCAGCGGGGGAGGCCGCGGGGAGCTGTTTTTT	CSGGGRGELFF
TRBV24-1	TRBJ2-1	.	.	TGTGCCACCAGTGACCCCGAGGCTAGCTCCTACAATGAGCAGTTCTTC	CATSDPEASSYNEQFF
TRBV7-2	TRBJ2-7	TRBD2	.	TGTGCCAGCAGCTTAGCTCTAGCGGGGGGGCGGAGAAACGAGCAGTACTTC	CASSLALAGGRRNEQYF
TRBV11-2	TRBJ1-1	.	.	TGTGCCAGCAGCTTAATGACAGAGAGCACTGAAGCTTTCTTT	CASSLMTESTEAFF
TRBV2	TRBJ2-1	TRBD2	.	TGTGCCAGCAGTGAAGCGGGGGGGGAGCAGTTCTTC	CASSEAGGEQFF
TRBV9	TRBJ2-1	.	.	TGTGCCAGCAGCCCCAGTTACAATGAGCAGTTCTTC	CASSPSYNEQFF
TRBV19	TRBJ1-1	TRBD1	.	TGTGCCAGCGGGACAGGTGGGACTGAAGCTTTCTTT	CASGTGGTEAFF
TRBV5-6	TRBJ1-2	TRBD1	.	TGTGCCAGCAGCATAGGGACAGCCCCGGTGGGCTACACCTTC	CASSIGTAPVGYTF
TRBV19	TRBJ2-7	TRBD1	.	TGTGCCAGTAGTATAATCGGACAGGGTTCCTACGAGCAGTACTTC	CASSIIGQGSYEQYF
TRBV27	TRBJ2-7	.	few	TGTGCCAGCAGTTCTTTTGGTGGGAACTCCTACGAGCAGTACTTC	CASSSFGGNSYEQYF
TRBV15	TRBJ2-1	.	.	TGTGCCACCAGCAGGGACGCCAGCTCCTACAATGAGCAGTTCTTC	CATSRDASSYNEQFF